These 3 T cell receptor beta chains were all obtained from the same sample, sequenced in a study of CD8 T cells in ankylosing spondylitis. Regarding the study as a whole: Typical of ankylosing spondylitis blood, it appeared, was a TCR beta motif of eight highly homologous variants.

TCRdb re-called the 5' RACE reads through MiXCR, storing one row per CDR3 protein. The profile shows approximately 440,000 distinct CDR3 sequences, approximately 17% of them singletons. These TCRs are of unknown antigen specificity. Sequencing used blood, either unsorted or a sorted T cell fraction (not recorded which). The receptors stem from a male donor with ankylosing spondylitis.

The rearrangement uses TRBV6-6 and TRBJ1-2, with D perhaps matching TRBD1 (5 bases). The CDR3 is 13 amino acids. Looked up from germline, CDR1 is MNHNY and CDR2 is SVGAGI (reference sequence). V lost 0 bases and J lost 8, with 10 bases in between. CDR3 loop: CASSYSGGRGYTF. CDR3 nucleotides: TGTGCCAGCAGTTACTCGGGGGGACGCGGCTACACCTTC.

This chain links TRBV20-1 with TRBJ2-7; TRBD2 is a possible D gene (6 bases). Germline V CDR1 and CDR2: DFQATT, SNEGSKA (reference sequence). Trimming pared 3 bases from V and 6 bases from J, leaving 24 bases between. The CDR3 is 16 amino acids. DNA for the CDR3: TGCAGTGCTAGCCACAAATGGGGGGAGCTTTCGGGCGAGCAGTACTTC. Protein product: CSASHKWGELSGEQYF.

This clonotype was detected ten times or more. The chain has TRBV5-6 and TRBJ2-3; 7 bases map to TRBD2. CDR1 is SGHDT, CDR2 YYEEEE, per germline. The CDR3 is 14 amino acids. Trimming took 5 bases from V and 4 from J; bases not matched to a gene: 7. The CDR3 loop reads CASRREGEADTQYF. As DNA, the CDR3 is TGTGCCAGCAGAAGGGAGGGAGAGGCAGATACGCAGTATTTT.